The rows below give T cell receptor beta chains drawn from one sample of a study of vaccination effects on CD4 cells after COVID-19. No antigens are known for them. Libraries were prepared by immunoSEQ multiplex PCR; TCRdb keeps only in-frame clonotypes and omits some of them. Among approximately 30,000 clones listed, approximately 83% were seen once. Material: CD4+ T cells from PBMCs cultured with HCoV-NL63 spike peptides, obtained after COVID-19 vaccination. The receptors stem from a human donor who received a COVID-19 vaccine. Some clones in this sample may be carry-over from other donors' samples. Each CDR3 is given with its conserved first and last residue. A D gene is named only where the DNA matches it firmly. Rows give clone size only sometimes, using once, few, many, or a class for an expanded clone.

D	V	J	size	CDR3	DNA
NA	TRBV7-2	TRBJ2-4	NA	CASSLVRGAGIQYF	TGTGCCAGCAGCTTAGTTCGGGGGGCGGGCATTCAGTACTTC
NA	TRBV5-1	TRBJ2-5	NA	CASSSSPTGRETQYF	TGCGCCAGCAGCTCCTCTCCAACGGGGCGAGAGACCCAGTACTTC
NA	TRBV18	TRBJ1-6	NA	CASSPPEWNSPLHF	TGTGCCAGCTCACCACCAGAATGGAATTCACCCCTCCACTTT
NA	TRBV11-1	TRBJ1-2	NA	CASSRQETNYGYTF	TGTGCCAGCAGCCGACAGGAAACTAACTATGGCTACACCTTC
NA	TRBV6-1	TRBJ1-2	few	CASSESGALNYGYTF	TGTGCCAGCAGTGAATCGGGGGCTCTCAACTATGGCTACACCTTC
TRBD1	TRBV2	TRBJ1-5	once	CASRSRGPQPQHF	TGTGCCAGCAGATCCAGGGGGCCTCAGCCCCAGCATTTT
TRBD2	TRBV27	TRBJ2-3	NA	CASRTPGLAGPGGDTQYF	TGTGCCAGCAGGACTCCGGGACTAGCGGGTCCGGGAGGTGATACGCAGTATTTT
NA	TRBV18	TRBJ2-3	NA	CASSPIGKDTQYF	TGTGCCAGCTCACCAATCGGGAAGGATACGCAGTATTTT
NA	TRBV19	TRBJ2-3	NA	CASSIRLGTDTQYF	TGTGCCAGTAGTATACGACTGGGCACAGATACGCAGTATTTT
NA	TRBV28	TRBJ1-5	NA	CASSPNYQPQHF	TGTGCCAGCAGTCCAAATTATCAGCCCCAGCATTTT
TRBD1	TRBV24-1	TRBJ1-4	NA	CATSDSGTGGEKLFF	TGTGCCACCAGTGATTCCGGGACAGGGGGAGAAAAACTGTTTTTT
NA	TRBV6-6	TRBJ1-1	few	CASRENLMNTEAFF	TGTGCCAGCAGGGAGAATCTCATGAACACTGAAGCTTTCTTT
TRBD2	TRBV27	TRBJ2-1	NA	CASSLAGGQAGNEQFF	TGTGCCAGCAGTTTAGCGGGGGGTCAAGCGGGGAATGAGCAGTTCTTC
TRBD1	TRBV6-5	TRBJ1-6	NA	CASRGQFNSPLHF	TGTGCCAGCCGGGGACAGTTTAATTCACCCCTCCACTTT
NA	TRBV4-3	TRBJ2-2	NA	CASSQEVHTGELFF	TGCGCCAGCAGCCAAGAAGTACACACCGGGGAGCTGTTTTTT
TRBD1	TRBV3-1/TRBV3-2	TRBJ2-2	NA	CASGQATTANTGELFF	TGTGCCAGCGGACAGGCGACAACTGCGAACACCGGGGAGCTGTTTTTT
NA	TRBV27	TRBJ1-3	once	CASSLYSSGNTIYF	TGTGCCAGCAGTTTATACAGCTCTGGAAACACCATATATTTT
TRBD1	TRBV10-3	TRBJ1-6	NA	CAISPGQGMGSPLHF	TGTGCCATCAGCCCGGGACAGGGAATGGGTTCACCCCTCCACTTT
TRBD2	TRBV5-8	TRBJ2-4	NA	CASPVGLAVFVAKNIQYF	TGTGCCAGCCCGGTTGGACTAGCGGTCTTTGTGGCCAAAAACATTCAGTACTTC
NA	TRBV6-5	TRBJ1-2	NA	CASSYSMGSGSGYTF	TGTGCCAGCAGTTACTCGATGGGATCCGGTTCTGGCTACACCTTC
NA	TRBV4-1	TRBJ1-1	NA	CASSHFPIIAAGRMNTEAFF	TGCGCCAGCAGCCACTTTCCAATAATTGCGGCGGGACGGATGAACACTGAAGCTTTCTTT
TRBD2	TRBV5-1	TRBJ2-2	NA	CASSPGTSNTGELFF	TGCGCCAGCAGCCCCGGGACTAGCAATACCGGGGAGCTGTTTTTT